The entry that follows covers one TCR beta chain sequence. Per the authors' pipeline: Amplifying reference gene primers gave estimates of nucleated cell counts. Sequencing was performed with immunoSEQ multiplex PCR; in TCRdb, only in-frame clones are kept and a portion is missing. That table supplies the V and J calls and clone size; D and trimming were determined from the DNA. The sample lists 150,000 to 180,000 clones, roughly four fifths occurring once. This entry comes from a study of blood T cell repertoires in COVID-19. Overall study context: Sites across the United States, Italy and Spain contributed samples from acute and convalescent COVID-19. Sample material is recorded as cDNA or gDNA derived from T cells, B-cell-depleted T cells, or PBMCs.

The CDR3 sequence is 15 residues long. Germline CDR1 MGHRA, CDR2 YSYEKL. Germline trimming cut 6 bases from V and 4 bases from J; bases unmatched to any gene: 9. V is TRBV4-1 and J is TRBJ1-2; 9 bases are a match to TRBD1. Material: peripheral blood. This receptor was taken from a man of 80 years or more with acute or convalescent COVID-19. The CDR3, as DNA: TGCGCCAGCAGGCTATCTCCGGGACAGGGCTATGGCTACACCTTC. It is translated as CASRLSPGQGYGYTF.